Listed below are T cell receptor beta chains from one sample, sequenced in a study of early T cells in non-severe SARS-CoV-2 infection. TCRdb reanalysed the 5' RACE reads using MiXCR and keeps one entry per CDR3 protein. The top ten hold about 2.5% of the sample, which has 25,000 to 35,000 distinct CDR3 sequences, 4% to 5.5% seen once. The specimen sequenced was whole blood. These receptors all come from an adult who was a healthcare worker with PCR-confirmed SARS-CoV-2 infection or an uninfected control (not recorded which). The CDR3 runs from the conserved cysteine through the conserved F or W. The D gene is left open where the match is weak. Clone size, where shown, is once, few, many, or a class for clones that have expanded.

CDR3aa	CDR3nt	j_gene	v_gene	abundance	d_gene
CASGPRGLAGFDGDEQFF	TGTGCTAGTGGTCCCCGGGGACTAGCGGGTTTCGACGGCGATGAGCAGTTCTTC	TRBJ2-1	TRBV12-5	.	TRBD2
CASSRLRSSTDTQYF	TGTGCCAGCAGTCGCCTCCGATCTAGCACAGATACGCAGTATTTT	TRBJ2-3	TRBV27	many	.
CASSQSTVGQIFFQETQYF	TGTGCCAGCAGCCAATCCACCGTGGGGCAGATATTCTTCCAAGAGACCCAGTACTTC	TRBJ2-5	TRBV3-1	medium-sized	.
CASSLEQVYNEQFF	TGTGCCAGCAGCTTAGAACAGGTCTACAATGAGCAGTTCTTC	TRBJ2-1	TRBV11-2	many	.
CASSLGVAGHTGELFF	TGTGCCAGCAGCCTCGGGGTGGCAGGGCACACCGGGGAGCTGTTTTTT	TRBJ2-2	TRBV2	few	.
CASSRDTSYEQYF	TGTGCCAGCAGCCGGGACACCTCCTACGAGCAGTACTTC	TRBJ2-7	TRBV7-9	few	.
CASSLETDAYGYTF	TGTGCCAGCAGCTTGGAGACAGACGCCTATGGCTACACCTTC	TRBJ1-2	TRBV5-6	many	.
CASSPGTASNQPQHF	TGTGCCAGCAGCCCCGGGACAGCCTCTAATCAGCCCCAGCATTTT	TRBJ1-5	TRBV3-1	many	TRBD1
CSARAIYRVDQPQHF	TGCAGTGCTAGAGCGATTTACAGGGTAGATCAGCCCCAGCATTTT	TRBJ1-5	TRBV20-1	many	.
CASSYLIPAGASNQPQHF	TGTGCCAGCAGTTACCTTATTCCCGCCGGGGCAAGCAATCAGCCCCAGCATTTT	TRBJ1-5	TRBV6-6	.	.
CASSPLVRLRHEQYF	TGTGCCAGCAGCCCCCTTGTCCGGTTGCGACACGAGCAGTACTTC	TRBJ2-7	TRBV7-3	many	.
CASSSGQGGSNQPQHF	TGCGCCAGCAGCTCCGGACAGGGCGGTAGCAATCAGCCCCAGCATTTT	TRBJ1-5	TRBV5-1	many	TRBD1
CASGTGLYYGYTF	TGTGCCAGCGGGACAGGGCTTTACTATGGCTACACCTTC	TRBJ1-2	TRBV27	many	TRBD1
CASSLVGFSPTRELFF	TGCGCCAGCAGCTTGGTAGGGTTTAGCCCCACCAGGGAGCTGTTTTTT	TRBJ2-2	TRBV5-1	.	.
CASSDLGLAGEETQYF	TGCGCCAGCAGTGACCTTGGACTAGCGGGAGAAGAGACCCAGTACTTC	TRBJ2-5	TRBV10-1	many	TRBD2
CAWSTGAGYTF	TGTGCCTGGAGTACGGGGGCTGGCTACACCTTC	TRBJ1-2	TRBV30	few	.
CASSSGPQETQYF	TGTGCCAGCAGCTCTGGGCCCCAAGAGACCCAGTACTTC	TRBJ2-5	TRBV7-3	.	.
CASSGGDVLSTDTQYF	TGTGCCAGCAGCGGGGGCGACGTCCTTAGCACAGATACGCAGTATTTT	TRBJ2-3	TRBV5-4	few	.